This T cell receptor (beta chain) was captured in a study of Ad26.COV2.S vaccination and SARS-CoV-2 variants. Study overall: The study gave Ad26.COV2.S intramuscularly, once or twice 56 days apart.

The sample's treatment: roughly 20 received Ad26.COV2.S at low or high dose, single or two shots; 5 received placebo; per-sample allocation not given. Sampling was performed 63 days after the first vaccine or placebo injection. Boston hosted the donor, who was an adult aged 18-55 years. An Ad26 vector expressing Wuhan-strain SARS-CoV-2 spike served as the vaccine. Per germline, CDR1 SNHLY and CDR2 FYNNEI. The CDR3 totals 16 residues. Trimming removed 0 bases at V and 0 bases at J, with 12 bases between. Produced via immunoSEQ multiplex PCR; TCRdb's table is partial and in-frame only. The data show around 340,000 clones, about 88% seen once.

The gene calls are TRBV2 and TRBJ2-7, with D uncertain. The sequencing here drew on peripheral blood, taken in a trial of Ad26.COV2.S vaccine versus placebo. The clonotype comes from a person between 18 and 65 years old who received the Ad26.COV2.S COVID-19 vaccine or a placebo. CDR3: CASSEAGFPGSYEQYF. The CDR3 bases are TGTGCCAGCAGTGAAGCAGGGTTCCCAGGCTCCTACGAGCAGTACTTC.